This TCR beta chain emerged from a study of T cell responses to AZD1222 COVID-19 vaccine. Trimming took 2 bases from V and 3 from J, leaving 12 bases between them. The germline V gene encodes CDR1 PRHDT and CDR2 FYEKMQ (reference sequence). This CDR3 is built from 15 residues. The assay was immunoSEQ multiplex PCR, and TCRdb's table has in-frame clones only and misses some. The sample yields more than 70,000 clones, approximately 83% seen once. Only a few counts were recorded for this clone. Its antigen is undetermined. Findings of the study overall: After the peak T cell response, and only then, were repertoires sampled. Of the AZD1222 recipients, only five to seven were seropositive at baseline. Close to half of spike-specific TCRs reportedly recognize unmutated variant regions.

The TCR sequence derives from an adult in good health. The starting material was peripheral blood, obtained on day 0 of AZD1222 vaccination. The V call is TRBV13, the J call TRBJ2-3; the D gene is possibly TRBD1 (6 bases). The CDR3 protein is CASSLRSQGTDTQYF. The CDR3 nucleotides are TGTGCCAGCAGCTTACGATCCCAGGGGACAGATACGCAGTATTTT.